The 6 T cell receptor beta chains in this list originate from one sample, sequenced in a study of T cells in Graves' hyperthyroidism and ophthalmopathy. What was amplified from RNA transcripts were TCR beta CDR3 regions. A set of HTBI primers served as the primers for a first-round RT-PCR of the TCR CDR3. TCRdb reanalysed the multiplex PCR reads using MiXCR and keeps one entry per CDR3 protein. Of around 600,000 distinct CDR3 sequences in the sample, approximately 14% were seen once. The specimen was blood. These receptors were obtained from a woman aged 30 to 39 with Graves' hyperthyroidism.

This clonotype was recorded many times. This chain joins TRBV12-3 or TRBV12-4 and TRBJ2-7; D gene ambiguous. This CDR3 region has 11 residues. Trimming removed 0 bases from V and 8 bases from J, with 5 bases in between. The CDR3 DNA follows: TGTGCCAGCAGTTTAGCGGAGAAGCAGTACTTC. Its protein is CASSLAEKQYF.

This rearrangement joins TRBV5-5 to TRBJ2-2; TRBD1 or TRBD2 may be the D gene (5 bases each). In germline, CDR1 is SGHKS, CDR2 YYEKEE (reference sequence). The CDR3 totals 15 residues. V lost 0 bases and J 7 bases, leaving 13 bases between the germline ends. CDR3 loop: CASSLAWGRSGELFF. The CDR3, as DNA: TGTGCCAGCAGCTTGGCTTGGGGACGGAGCGGGGAGCTGTTTTTT.

This clonotype was recorded many times. The V gene is TRBV5-5, the J gene TRBJ2-7; 8 nucleotides line up with TRBD1. V shed 4 bases and J 1 base; nucleotides not matched to a gene: 7. The CDR3 sequence is 15 residues long. Germline CDR1 reads SGHKS; CDR2 reads YYEKEE (reference sequence). The CDR3 sequence is CASSVDRGPSYEQYF. The CDR3 DNA reads as TGTGCCAGCAGCGTCGACAGGGGCCCGTCCTACGAGCAGTACTTC. The full variable domain, completed using reference TRBV5-5 and TRBJ2-7, is DAGVTQSPTHLIKTRGQQVTLRCSPISGHKSVSWYQQVLGQGPQFIFQYYEKEERGRGNFPDRFSARQFPNYSSELNVNALLLGDSALYLCASSVDRGPSYEQYFGPGTRLTVT.

The chain is built from TRBV9 and TRBJ2-1, with D unclear. This CDR3 is 14 amino acids long. Germline values: CDR1 SGDLS, CDR2 YYNGEE. V was clipped by 0 bases and J by 5 bases, with 9 bases between them. As DNA, the CDR3 is TGTGCCAGCAGCGTAGTTGATAGTGACAATGAGCAGTTCTTC. This sequence encodes CASSVVDSDNEQFF.

This sequence joins TRBV28 and TRBJ2-2; D gene uncertain. Trimming took 0 bases from V and 6 from J, leaving 5 bases between them. The germline CDR1 and CDR2 sequences are MDHEN and SYDVKM. CDR3 size: 13 residues. The CDR3 DNA reads TGTGCCAGCAGTTTATGGGCAGCCGGGGAGCTGTTTTTT. It encodes CASSLWAAGELFF. Filled out from reference TRBV28 and TRBJ2-2, the complete variable domain reads DVKVTQSSRYLVKRTGEKVFLECVQDMDHENMFWYRQDPGLGLRLIYFSYDVKMKEKGDIPEGYSVSREKKERFSLILESASTNQTSMYLCASSLWAAGELFFGEGSRLTVL.

The sample holds a few counts of this clonotype. The chain employs TRBV7-8 and TRBJ1-2; a weak D match, TRBD1 (6 bases). Looked up from germline, CDR1 is SGHVS and CDR2 is FQNEAQ. The CDR3 contains 13 residues. The germline V and J ends were trimmed by 4 bases and 8 bases, with 14 bases remaining between them. This CDR3 reads CASSYTGGTGYTF. For the CDR3, the DNA is TGTGCCAGCAGCTACACCGGGGGCACGGGCTACACCTTC.